Listed here are 3 T cell receptor beta chains from one sample, sequenced in a study of control samples from healthy donors and cancer patients. TCRdb's copy holds only in-frame clones and misses some; the assay was immunoSEQ multiplex PCR. The sample lists about 78,000 clones, approximately 91% occurring once. Specimen: blood. These receptors all come from an older woman in good health.

CDR3 bases: TGTGCCAGCAGACCTTCGACAGGGGCATTGGACGAGCAGTACTTC. Encoded protein: CASRPSTGALDEQYF. V usage is TRBV6-6 and J usage is TRBJ2-7; 8 positions agree with TRBD1. This CDR3 region has 15 residues. The trim removed 6 bases at V and 5 bases at J, leaving 12 bases unmatched. The germline V gene has CDR1 MNHNY and CDR2 SVGAGI (reference sequence).

The chain recombines TRBV5-1 with TRBJ1-1; D is perhaps TRBD1 (6 bases). Germline V gene sequence: CDR1 SGHRS, CDR2 YFSETQ. The CDR3 contains 11 residues. The V and J ends lost 7 bases and 5 bases respectively, with 9 bases between them. Written as DNA, the CDR3 is TGCGCCAGCCGGAGGGGGACTGAAGCTTTCTTT. It specifies CASRRGTEAFF. Full variable domain (missing parts from reference TRBV5-1 and TRBJ1-1): KAGVTQTPRYLIKTRGQQVTLSCSPISGHRSVSWYQQTPGQGLQFLFEYFSETQRNKGNFPGRFSGRQFSNSRSEMNVSTLELGDSALYLCASRRGTEAFFGQGTRLTVV.

This chain connects TRBV21-1 to TRBJ2-3; TRBD1, the table's D call, lacks a check against the DNA. TRBV21-1 is designated a pseudogene. This CDR3 region has 16 residues. The CDR3 protein is CASSKEGQGRTDTQYF. DNA for the CDR3: TGTGCCAGCAGCAAAGAGGGACAGGGGAGAACAGATACGCAGTATTTT.